This TCR beta chain was observed in a study of T cells in Graves' hyperthyroidism and ophthalmopathy. General observations from the study: The authors' 13 V-J model separated ophthalmopathy from stable hyperthyroidism. Most expanded thyroid clonotypes above 0.001 also appeared in blood.

The CDR3 totals 13 residues. Trimming took 3 bases from V and 2 from J, leaving 8 bases between them. CDR1 MNHNS and CDR2 SASEGT come from the germline V gene. The sample holds many counts of this clonotype. Its specificity is not known. The hyperthyroidism was newly diagnosed and had lasted under 2 months; the patients were aged 18 to 65. The source material, RNA transcripts, was used to amplify TCR beta CDR3 regions. TCR CDR3 underwent first-round RT-PCR with the HTBI primer set. TCRdb itself ran the multiplex PCR reads through MiXCR, one entry per CDR3 protein. The repertoire holds 480,000 or so distinct CDR3 sequences, roughly 14% seen once, with over 15% in the top ten.

The chain is built from TRBV6-1 and TRBJ2-7; weak D call: TRBD2 (6 bases). The sample comprised blood. This receptor was identified in a woman aged 18 to 35 with Graves' hyperthyroidism. The CDR3, as DNA: TGTGCCAGCAGTGAGGGACTCCCCTACGAGCAGTACTTC. This translates into CASSEGLPYEQYF.